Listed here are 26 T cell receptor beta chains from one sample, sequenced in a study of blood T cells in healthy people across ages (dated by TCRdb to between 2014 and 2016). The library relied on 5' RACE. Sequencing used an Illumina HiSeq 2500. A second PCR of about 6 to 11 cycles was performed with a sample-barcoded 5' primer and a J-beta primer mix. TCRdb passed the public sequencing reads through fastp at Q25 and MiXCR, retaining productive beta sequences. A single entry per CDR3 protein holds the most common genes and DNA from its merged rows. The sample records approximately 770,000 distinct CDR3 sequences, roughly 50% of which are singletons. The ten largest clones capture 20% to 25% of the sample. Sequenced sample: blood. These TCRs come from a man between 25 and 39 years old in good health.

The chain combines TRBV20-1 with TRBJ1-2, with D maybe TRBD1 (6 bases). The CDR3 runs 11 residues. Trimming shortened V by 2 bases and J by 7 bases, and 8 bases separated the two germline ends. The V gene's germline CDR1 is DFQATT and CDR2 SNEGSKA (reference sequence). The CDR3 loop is CSARSGAGYTF. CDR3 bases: TGCAGTGCTAGATCGGGGGCTGGCTACACCTTC.

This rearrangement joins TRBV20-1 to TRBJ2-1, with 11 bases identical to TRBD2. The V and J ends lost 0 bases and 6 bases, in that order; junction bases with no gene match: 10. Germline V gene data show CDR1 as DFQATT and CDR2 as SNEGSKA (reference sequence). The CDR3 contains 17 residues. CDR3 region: CSARDPFLSGGANEQFF. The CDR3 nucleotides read TGCAGTGCTAGAGATCCGTTTCTTAGCGGGGGGGCCAATGAGCAGTTCTTC.

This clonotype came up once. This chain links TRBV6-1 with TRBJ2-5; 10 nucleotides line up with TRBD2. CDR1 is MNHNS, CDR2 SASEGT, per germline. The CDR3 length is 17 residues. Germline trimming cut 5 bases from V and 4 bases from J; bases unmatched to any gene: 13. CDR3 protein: CASSKRERGGLRETQYF. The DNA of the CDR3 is TGTGCCAGCAGTAAAAGGGAGCGGGGGGGCCTCCGAGAGACCCAGTACTTC.

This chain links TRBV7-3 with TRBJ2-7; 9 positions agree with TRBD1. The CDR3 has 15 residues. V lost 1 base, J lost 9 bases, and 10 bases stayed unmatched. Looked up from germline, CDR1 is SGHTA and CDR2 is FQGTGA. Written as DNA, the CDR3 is TGTGCCAGCAGCTTAATGGGACAGGGCGGATTCGGGCAGTACTTC. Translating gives CASSLMGQGGFGQYF.

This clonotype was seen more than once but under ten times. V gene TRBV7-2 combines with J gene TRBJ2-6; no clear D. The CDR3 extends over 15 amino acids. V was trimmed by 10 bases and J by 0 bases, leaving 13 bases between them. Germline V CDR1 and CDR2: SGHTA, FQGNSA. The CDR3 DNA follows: TGTGCCACCCGGGTCCCCAACTCTGGGGCCAACGTCCTGACTTTC. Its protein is CATRVPNSGANVLTF.

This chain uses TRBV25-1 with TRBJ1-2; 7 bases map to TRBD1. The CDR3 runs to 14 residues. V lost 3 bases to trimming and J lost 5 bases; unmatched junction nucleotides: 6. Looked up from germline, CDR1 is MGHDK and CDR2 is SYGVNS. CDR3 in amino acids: CASSERGGYYGYTF. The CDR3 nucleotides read TGTGCCAGCAGTGAGAGAGGGGGCTATTATGGCTACACCTTC.

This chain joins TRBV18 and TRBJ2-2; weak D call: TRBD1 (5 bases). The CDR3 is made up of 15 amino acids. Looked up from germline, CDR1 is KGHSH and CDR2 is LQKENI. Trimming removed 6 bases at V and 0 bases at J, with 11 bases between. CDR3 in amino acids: CASSHRKTNTGELFF. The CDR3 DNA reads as TGTGCCAGCTCTCACAGGAAAACGAACACCGGGGAGCTGTTTTTT.

DNA of the CDR3: TGTGCCAGCAGTCCCGGGATCTCCTCCTACGAGCAGTACTTC. Translation gives CASSPGISSYEQYF. V gene TRBV27 combines with J gene TRBJ2-4, with TRBD2 as a possible D gene (5 bases). The last part of the DNA fits TRBJ2-7 better; the J call may be wrong. The CDR3 contains 14 residues. Germline V lookup: CDR1 MNHEY, CDR2 SMNVEV (reference sequence).

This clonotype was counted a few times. CDR3 sequence reads: CASNRADGYTF. DNA of the CDR3: TGTGCCAGCAACAGGGCAGATGGCTACACCTTC. The rearrangement joins TRBV2 to TRBJ1-2; D may be TRBD1 (6 bases). V lost 7 bases and J lost 6, with 9 bases in between. Germline loops: CDR1 SNHLY, CDR2 FYNNEI. The length of the CDR3 is 11 residues.

CDR3 region: CASSLMGAREETQYF. In DNA, the CDR3 is TGTGCCAGCAGCCTTATGGGGGCTCGGGAAGAGACCCAGTACTTC. The genes are TRBV7-2 and TRBJ2-5, with D perhaps TRBD1 (6 bases). The V end lost 5 bases, the J end lost 3 bases, and 16 bases lay between the germline ends. This CDR3 spans 15 amino acids. Per the germline V gene, CDR1 is SGHTA and CDR2 is FQGNSA.

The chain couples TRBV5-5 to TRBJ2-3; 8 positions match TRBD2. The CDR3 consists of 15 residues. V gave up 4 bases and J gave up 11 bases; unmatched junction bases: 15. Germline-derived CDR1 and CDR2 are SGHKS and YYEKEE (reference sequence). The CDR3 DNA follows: TGTGCCAGCAGCGAGGCTCGGGAGCGGGGGCTCGTGCAGTATTTT. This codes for CASSEARERGLVQYF. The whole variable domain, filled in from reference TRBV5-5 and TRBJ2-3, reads DAGVTQSPTHLIKTRGQQVTLRCSPISGHKSVSWYQQVLGQGPQFIFQYYEKEERGRGNFPDRFSARQFPNYSSELNVNALLLGDSALYLCASSEARERGLVQYFGPGTRLTVL.

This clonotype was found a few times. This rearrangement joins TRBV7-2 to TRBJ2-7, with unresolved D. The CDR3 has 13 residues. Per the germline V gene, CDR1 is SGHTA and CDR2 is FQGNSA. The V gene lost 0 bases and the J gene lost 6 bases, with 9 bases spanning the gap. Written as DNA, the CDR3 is TGTGCCAGCAGCTTAGCGCTTACGAGCGAGCAGTACTTC. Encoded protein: CASSLALTSEQYF.

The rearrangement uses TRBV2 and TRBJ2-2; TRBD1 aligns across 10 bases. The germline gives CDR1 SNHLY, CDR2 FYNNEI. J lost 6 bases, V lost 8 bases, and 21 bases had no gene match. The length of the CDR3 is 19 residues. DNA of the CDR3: TGTGCCAGCTCGGTTGACGCCGGGACAGGGGTTGTACAGGCCGGGGAGCTGTTTTTT. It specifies CASSVDAGTGVVQAGELFF.

CDR3 sequence: CASSYSWTGGETQYF. The CDR3 bases are TGTGCCAGCAGTTACTCCTGGACAGGGGGAGAGACCCAGTACTTC. The chain links TRBV6-2 or TRBV6-3 to TRBJ2-5; 10 nucleotides line up with TRBD1. The trim removed 0 bases at V and 4 bases at J, leaving 2 bases unmatched. This CDR3 spans 15 amino acids. Germline V gives CDR1 MNHEY, CDR2 SVGEGT.

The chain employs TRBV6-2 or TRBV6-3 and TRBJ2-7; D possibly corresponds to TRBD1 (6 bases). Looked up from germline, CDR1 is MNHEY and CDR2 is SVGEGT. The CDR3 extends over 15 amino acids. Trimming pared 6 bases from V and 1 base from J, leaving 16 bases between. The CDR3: CASRLAGTTSYEQYF. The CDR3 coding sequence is TGTGCCAGCAGGCTAGCCGGGACAACGTCCTACGAGCAGTACTTC.

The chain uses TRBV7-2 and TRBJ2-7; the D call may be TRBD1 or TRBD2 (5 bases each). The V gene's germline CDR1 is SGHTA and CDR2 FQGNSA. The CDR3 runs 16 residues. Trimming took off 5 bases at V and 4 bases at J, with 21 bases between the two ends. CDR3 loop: CASSRRPGATVYEQYF. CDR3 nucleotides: TGTGCCAGCAGCCGAAGACCCGGGGCTACAGTATACGAGCAGTACTTC.

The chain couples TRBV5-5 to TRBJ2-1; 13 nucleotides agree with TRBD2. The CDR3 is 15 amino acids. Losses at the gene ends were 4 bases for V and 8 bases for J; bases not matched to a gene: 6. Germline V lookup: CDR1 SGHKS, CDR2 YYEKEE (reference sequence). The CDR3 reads CASSPGTSGDYEQFF. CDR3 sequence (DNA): TGTGCCAGCAGCCCGGGGACTAGCGGGGACTATGAGCAGTTCTTC. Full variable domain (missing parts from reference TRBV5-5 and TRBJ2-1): DAGVTQSPTHLIKTRGQQVTLRCSPISGHKSVSWYQQVLGQGPQFIFQYYEKEERGRGNFPDRFSARQFPNYSSELNVNALLLGDSALYLCASSPGTSGDYEQFFGPGTRLTVL.

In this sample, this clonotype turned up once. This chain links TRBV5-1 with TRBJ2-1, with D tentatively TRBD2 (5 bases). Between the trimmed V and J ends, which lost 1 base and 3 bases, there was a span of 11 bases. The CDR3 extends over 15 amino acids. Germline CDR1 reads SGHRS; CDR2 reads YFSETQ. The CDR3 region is CASSLNGRNYNEQFF. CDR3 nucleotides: TGCGCCAGCAGCTTGAATGGGAGAAACTACAATGAGCAGTTCTTC. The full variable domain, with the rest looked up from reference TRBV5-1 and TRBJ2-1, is KAGVTQTPRYLIKTRGQQVTLSCSPISGHRSVSWYQQTPGQGLQFLFEYFSETQRNKGNFPGRFSGRQFSNSRSEMNVSTLELGDSALYLCASSLNGRNYNEQFFGPGTRLTVL.

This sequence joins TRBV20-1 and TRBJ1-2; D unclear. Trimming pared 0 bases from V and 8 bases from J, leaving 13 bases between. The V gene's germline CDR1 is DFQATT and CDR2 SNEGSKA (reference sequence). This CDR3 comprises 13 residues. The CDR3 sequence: CSARDESSRGYTF. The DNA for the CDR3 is TGCAGTGCTAGAGACGAGAGCTCAAGGGGCTACACCTTC.

As DNA, the CDR3 is TGTGCCAGCAGCTCGGGACCTGACACGATCTACGAGCAGTACTTC. Translated: CASSSGPDTIYEQYF. This chain connects TRBV7-6 to TRBJ2-7; D is possibly TRBD1 or TRBD2 (5 bases each). V gave up 4 bases and J gave up 3 bases, with 16 bases separating them. The CDR3 is 15 amino acids. Per germline, CDR1 SGHVS and CDR2 FNYEAQ.

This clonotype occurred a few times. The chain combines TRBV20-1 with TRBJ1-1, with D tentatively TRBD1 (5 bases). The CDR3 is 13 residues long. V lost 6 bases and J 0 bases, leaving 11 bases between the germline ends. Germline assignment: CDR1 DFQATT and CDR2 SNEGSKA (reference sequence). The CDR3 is CSAEWGMNTEAFF. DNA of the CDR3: TGCAGTGCCGAGTGGGGGATGAACACTGAAGCTTTCTTT.

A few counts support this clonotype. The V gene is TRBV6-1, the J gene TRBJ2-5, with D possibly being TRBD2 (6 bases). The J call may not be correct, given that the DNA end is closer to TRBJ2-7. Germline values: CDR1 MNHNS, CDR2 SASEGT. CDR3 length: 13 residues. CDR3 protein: CASSEIGGIEQYF. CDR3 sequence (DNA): TGTGCCAGCAGTGAAATCGGGGGAATCGAGCAGTACTTC.

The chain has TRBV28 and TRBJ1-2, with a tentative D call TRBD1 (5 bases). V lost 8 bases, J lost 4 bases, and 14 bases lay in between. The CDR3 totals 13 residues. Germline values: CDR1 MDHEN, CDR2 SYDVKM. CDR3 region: CASVQTASYGYTF. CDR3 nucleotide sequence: TGTGCCAGCGTCCAGACAGCGAGCTATGGCTACACCTTC.

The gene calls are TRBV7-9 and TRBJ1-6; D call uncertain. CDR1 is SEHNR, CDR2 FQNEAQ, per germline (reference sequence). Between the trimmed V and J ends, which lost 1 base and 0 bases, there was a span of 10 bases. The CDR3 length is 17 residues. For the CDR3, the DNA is TGTGCCAGCAGCTTAGAACAGCCAAGCTCCTATAATTCACCCCTCCACTTT. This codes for CASSLEQPSSYNSPLHF. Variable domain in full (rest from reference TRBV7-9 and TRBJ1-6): DTGVSQNPRHKITKRGQNVTFRCDPISEHNRLYWYRQTLGQGPEFLTYFQNEAQLEKSRLLSDRFSAERPKGSFSTLEIQRTEQGDSAMYLCASSLEQPSSYNSPLHFGNGTRLTVT.

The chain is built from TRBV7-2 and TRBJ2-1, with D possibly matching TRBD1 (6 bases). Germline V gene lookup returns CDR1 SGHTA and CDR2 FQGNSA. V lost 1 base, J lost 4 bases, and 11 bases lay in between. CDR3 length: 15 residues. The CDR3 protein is CASSLDYQGYNEQFF. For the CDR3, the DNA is TGTGCCAGCAGCTTAGATTATCAGGGGTACAATGAGCAGTTCTTC.

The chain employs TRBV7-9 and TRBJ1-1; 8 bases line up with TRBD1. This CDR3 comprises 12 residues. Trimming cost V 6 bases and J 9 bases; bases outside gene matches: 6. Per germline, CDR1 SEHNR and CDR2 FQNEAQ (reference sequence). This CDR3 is CASRSDRGKAFF. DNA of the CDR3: TGTGCCAGCAGATCAGACAGGGGCAAAGCTTTCTTT.